Listed here are 29 T cell receptor beta chains from one sample, sequenced in a study of T-cell reconstitution after alpha-beta-depleted transplantation in children. Unique molecular identifiers were used in preparing the TCRbeta library. One entry per CDR3 protein results from TCRdb running MiXCR on the PCR reads. Here the sample spans some 490,000 distinct CDR3 sequences, about an eighth being singletons. Sequences were derived from PBMCs from the stem cell graft donor, sampled from the stem cell graft. The receptors shown here come from a human donor who donated a stem cell graft to a child with combined immunodeficiency.

This clonotype was counted between two and nine times. The chain carries TRBV21-1 and TRBJ2-3; TRBD2 is the table's D call, not checked against the DNA. TRBV21-1 is described as a pseudogene. This CDR3 spans 19 amino acids. The CDR3 region is CASSKVGLAGICSTDTQYF. The CDR3 coding sequence is TGTGCCAGCAGCAAAGTTGGACTAGCGGGGATCTGTAGCACAGATACGCAGTATTTT.

In its sample, this clonotype was seen many times. J is TRBJ2-2 and V is TRBV7-2; TRBD2 matches at 9 bases. Germline CDR1 reads SGHTA; CDR2 reads FQGNSA. Losses at the gene ends were 5 bases for V and 6 bases for J; bases not matched to a gene: 10. The CDR3 totals 16 residues. CDR3 loop: CASSLHTGGGAGELFF. The CDR3 region has the DNA TGTGCCAGCAGCCTCCACACTGGCGGGGGGGCCGGGGAGCTGTTTTTT.

This clonotype was seen ten or more times. The rearrangement uses TRBV7-3 and TRBJ2-1; a weak D match, TRBD2 (5 bases). The CDR3 loop spans 15 amino acids. Per germline, CDR1 SGHTA and CDR2 FQGTGA. Between the trimmed V and J ends, which lost 1 base and 2 bases, there was a span of 9 bases. The CDR3 spells CASSLRADPYNEQFF. Here the CDR3 DNA reads TGTGCCAGCAGCTTAAGAGCGGATCCCTACAATGAGCAGTTCTTC.

This clonotype showed up just a few times. The chain links TRBV7-2 to TRBJ2-7; maybe TRBD1 (5 bases). Looked up from germline, CDR1 is SGHTA and CDR2 is FQGNSA. The CDR3 is 15 residues long. The germline V and J ends were trimmed by 2 bases and 0 bases, with 11 bases remaining between them. The CDR3 nucleotides read TGTGCCAGCAGCTTATTCCAGGGCCCCTCCTACGAGCAGTACTTC. Protein product: CASSLFQGPSYEQYF.

This clonotype came up many times. This chain joins TRBV12-3 or TRBV12-4 and TRBJ2-1, with D perhaps TRBD2 (7 bases). With 3 bases removed from V and 9 bases from J, the gap between germline ends came to 18 bases. This CDR3 region has 15 residues. CDR3 residues: CASSFGGGAGGEQFF. CDR3 DNA: TGTGCCAGCAGTTTTGGGGGGGGGGCCGGGGGTGAGCAGTTCTTC.

This clonotype was counted only a few times. This chain links TRBV6-2 or TRBV6-3 with TRBJ2-1; D unresolved. CDR1 and CDR2 (germline): MNHEY, SVGEGT. V was clipped by 3 bases and J by 5 bases, with 11 bases between them. This CDR3 is built from 14 residues. CDR3 amino acids: CASSYWSGDNEQFF. As DNA, the CDR3 is TGTGCCAGCAGTTATTGGTCTGGGGACAATGAGCAGTTCTTC.

The rearrangement uses TRBV5-1 and TRBJ2-1, with TRBD1 matching 7 bases. Unmatched junction bases numbered 1, after V lost 3 bases and J lost 7 bases. The CDR3 is made up of 12 amino acids. In germline, CDR1 is SGHRS, CDR2 YFSETQ. The CDR3 is CASSWGQNEQFF. CDR3 nucleotide sequence: TGCGCCAGCAGCTGGGGACAGAATGAGCAGTTCTTC.

This clonotype appeared many times. The rearrangement links TRBV10-3 to TRBJ1-2; no firm D call. The germline V gene encodes CDR1 ENHRY and CDR2 SYGVKD. There are 15 residues in the CDR3. V gave up 2 bases and J gave up 8 bases, with 18 bases separating them. The CDR3: CAISERASGRKGYTF. CDR3 sequence (DNA): TGTGCCATCAGTGAGCGTGCGTCGGGCCGGAAGGGCTACACCTTC.

In this sample, this clonotype turned up a few times. The chain links TRBV6-2 or TRBV6-3 to TRBJ1-1; tentative D call: TRBD1 (5 bases). This CDR3 is built from 14 residues. Looked up from germline, CDR1 is MNHEY and CDR2 is SVGEGT. Deletions cut 5 bases from V and 1 base from J, with 11 bases between. The DNA for the CDR3 is TGTGCCAGCAGTCTGACAGTTTCGAACACTGAAGCTTTCTTT. Translating gives CASSLTVSNTEAFF.

J is TRBJ2-1 and V is TRBV10-3; 9 nucleotides align to TRBD2. The CDR3 has 16 residues. Germline V gene data show CDR1 as ENHRY and CDR2 as SYGVKD. Germline trimming cut 0 bases from V and 3 bases from J; bases unmatched to any gene: 3. CDR3 residues: CAISESGLAYYNEQFF. DNA for the CDR3: TGTGCCATCAGTGAGTCGGGACTAGCTTACTACAATGAGCAGTTCTTC.

This rearrangement joins TRBV9 to TRBJ2-5, with 10 bases that match TRBD2. Germline assignment: CDR1 SGDLS and CDR2 YYNGEE. Trimming removed 4 bases from V and 4 bases from J; junction bases left unmatched: 10. The length of the CDR3 is 16 residues. CDR3 protein: CASSLQAGGPGETQYF. The CDR3 DNA is TGTGCCAGCAGCTTACAAGCGGGGGGGCCGGGAGAGACCCAGTACTTC.

The chain is built from TRBV20-1 and TRBJ2-5; D is uncertain. This CDR3 has 16 residues. Per the germline V gene, CDR1 is DFQATT and CDR2 is SNEGSKA (reference sequence). V was pared by 6 bases and J by 0 bases, with 20 bases between. The CDR3 DNA reads TGCAGTGCCAACAACGAAGGGCAGACCGACCAAGAGACCCAGTACTTC. It codes for CSANNEGQTDQETQYF.

This clonotype was seen more than once but under ten times. The V call is TRBV5-1, the J call TRBJ2-6, with unresolved D. The CDR3 consists of 16 residues. The ends were cut back, 0 bases at V and 0 bases at J, with 7 bases in the middle. Per the germline V gene, CDR1 is SGHRS and CDR2 is YFSETQ. The CDR3 here is CASSLDRVSGANVLTF. In DNA form, the CDR3 reads TGCGCCAGCAGCTTGGACAGAGTCTCTGGGGCCAACGTCCTGACTTTC.

V gene TRBV20-1 combines with J gene TRBJ1-5; D gene uncertain. There are 15 residues in the CDR3. V was shortened by 3 bases and J by 6 bases, with 18 bases between the two germline ends. Germline CDR1 and CDR2: DFQATT and SNEGSKA (reference sequence). The CDR3 nucleotides are TGCAGTGCTAGGGATCCCCCCGGGGATTCTCAGCCCCAGCATTTT. Protein product: CSARDPPGDSQPQHF.

This clonotype was recorded at least ten times. J is TRBJ2-1 and V is TRBV5-6; D unclear. V lost 4 bases and J lost 5, with 7 bases in between. The CDR3 runs to 12 residues. The germline CDR1 and CDR2 sequences are SGHDT and YYEEEE. CDR3 in DNA: TGTGCCAGCAGCCTCCGGGACAATGAGCAGTTCTTC. As protein: CASSLRDNEQFF.

This clonotype was found a few times. The chain is built from TRBV28 and TRBJ2-3, with D perhaps TRBD1 or TRBD2 (5 bases each). The CDR3 is made up of 15 amino acids. Germline-derived CDR1 and CDR2 are MDHEN and SYDVKM. V was clipped by 3 bases and J by 0 bases, with 10 bases between them. The CDR3, as DNA: TGTGCCAGCAGTTTGGGACGAATTAGCACAGATACGCAGTATTTT. Translated: CASSLGRISTDTQYF.

At least ten counts were recorded for this clonotype. This sequence joins TRBV4-3 and TRBJ2-7; 10 nucleotides line up with TRBD1. The CDR3 runs to 16 residues. CDR1 is LGHNA, CDR2 YSLEER, per germline. With 4 bases clipped from V and 2 bases from J, the junction kept 8 bases outside the gene matches. Here the CDR3 reads CASSPGTGANPYEQYF. The CDR3 DNA is TGCGCCAGCAGCCCCGGGACAGGGGCCAACCCCTACGAGCAGTACTTC.

Ten or more counts support this clonotype. The chain is built from TRBV7-6 and TRBJ2-1; a possible D gene is TRBD1 (6 bases). Trimming pared 3 bases from V and 5 bases from J, leaving 14 bases between. This CDR3 spans 15 amino acids. Germline values: CDR1 SGHVS, CDR2 FNYEAQ. In DNA form, the CDR3 reads TGTGCCAGCAGCTTTACAGGGAGTTCCGACAATGAGCAGTTCTTC. The encoded protein is CASSFTGSSDNEQFF.

This chain links TRBV18 with TRBJ2-7; 7 bases are a match to TRBD2. Germline-derived CDR1 and CDR2 are KGHSH and LQKENI. J gave up 3 bases and V 2 bases, and 7 bases lay outside the gene matches. This CDR3 spans 15 amino acids. The CDR3 DNA reads TGTGCCAGCTCACCATGGGGAGGGGAAGGCTACGAGCAGTACTTC. Protein: CASSPWGGEGYEQYF.

The V call is TRBV15, the J call TRBJ1-5; D not certain. In germline, CDR1 is LNHNV, CDR2 YYDKDF (reference sequence). The CDR3 has 13 residues. Trimming shortened V by 8 bases and J by 0 bases, and 8 bases separated the two germline ends. CDR3 nucleotide sequence: TGTGCCACCTCCGTGGTTAGCAATCAGCCCCAGCATTTT. Protein sequence: CATSVVSNQPQHF.

This clonotype was seen more than once but under ten times. The chain joins TRBV28 to TRBJ1-4, with a possible D match to TRBD1 (6 bases). V gave up 6 bases and J gave up 2 bases, with 10 bases separating them. The CDR3 is 14 residues long. In germline, CDR1 is MDHEN, CDR2 SYDVKM. The CDR3 nucleotides read TGTGCCAGCAGGGAAGGGGGGACTAATGAAAAACTGTTTTTT. This translates into CASREGGTNEKLFF.

This clonotype was observed a handful of times. The rearrangement joins TRBV7-2 to TRBJ2-7; tentatively, D is TRBD2 (6 bases). V dropped 4 bases and J dropped 3 bases, with 16 bases sitting between them. Looked up from germline, CDR1 is SGHTA and CDR2 is FQGNSA. The CDR3 totals 15 residues. Written as DNA, the CDR3 is TGTGCCAGCAGCTGGGACGGAACGCGGGGCTACGAGCAGTACTTC. Translated, it gives CASSWDGTRGYEQYF.

This clonotype came up many times. The chain employs TRBV12-3 or TRBV12-4 and TRBJ1-4, with 8 bases matching TRBD1. Trimming took 4 bases from V and 8 from J; bases not matched to a gene: 18. The CDR3 runs 18 residues. The CDR3, as DNA: TGTGCCAGCAGTTCTACCTCCACCGGACAGGGCCCTAGGGAAAAACTGTTTTTT. It is translated as CASSSTSTGQGPREKLFF.

This clonotype occurred many times. The V gene is TRBV24-1, the J gene TRBJ2-7; 9 bases align to TRBD1. This CDR3 has 11 amino acids. Trimming took 9 bases from V and 6 from J; bases not matched to a gene: 2. CDR1 and CDR2 (germline): KGHDR, SFDVKD. This chain's CDR3 is CATGTGTEQYF. DNA of the CDR3: TGTGCCACCGGGACAGGGACCGAGCAGTACTTC.

This clonotype was picked up many times. V usage is TRBV12-3 or TRBV12-4 and J usage is TRBJ1-1, with D perhaps matching TRBD1 (5 bases). Trimming took 6 bases from V and 3 from J, leaving 14 bases between them. The CDR3 extends over 14 amino acids. This chain's CDR3 is CASRGGGRYTEAFF. As DNA, the CDR3 is TGTGCCAGCAGGGGTGGGGGGAGGTACACTGAAGCTTTCTTT.

This clonotype was found many times. The chain recombines TRBV12-3 or TRBV12-4 with TRBJ1-1; D call uncertain. The CDR3 totals 13 residues. V was shortened by 2 bases and J by 7 bases, with 11 bases between the two germline ends. This chain's CDR3 is CASSLRGMDEAFF. In DNA form, the CDR3 reads TGTGCCAGCAGTTTACGAGGAATGGATGAAGCTTTCTTT.

The chain employs TRBV12-3 or TRBV12-4 and TRBJ2-1, with 11 bases aligning to TRBD2. The CDR3 is made up of 15 amino acids. V trimming: 3 bases; J trimming: 3 bases; junction bases outside the gene matches: 1. Written as DNA, the CDR3 is TGTGCCAGCAGTTTCACTAGCGGGAGCTACAATGAGCAGTTCTTC. This codes for CASSFTSGSYNEQFF.

This clonotype was seen many times. The gene calls are TRBV5-1 and TRBJ1-5; no reliable D call. The germline CDR1 and CDR2 sequences are SGHRS and YFSETQ. The CDR3 has 14 amino acids. The V and J ends lost 0 bases and 4 bases respectively, with 8 bases between them. The CDR3 DNA is TGCGCCAGCAGCTTGGGAGGGCGGAATCAGCCCCAGCATTTT. Translation: CASSLGGRNQPQHF.

This clonotype was recorded a few times. The V gene is TRBV20-1, the J gene TRBJ2-1; the D gene is possibly TRBD2 (6 bases). The germline gives CDR1 DFQATT, CDR2 SNEGSKA (reference sequence). This CDR3 has 16 amino acids. Trimming pared 0 bases from V and 4 bases from J, leaving 16 bases between. In DNA form, the CDR3 reads TGCAGTGCTAGAGATCCAGGAGGGCCCCTTTACAATGAGCAGTTCTTC. It codes for CSARDPGGPLYNEQFF.